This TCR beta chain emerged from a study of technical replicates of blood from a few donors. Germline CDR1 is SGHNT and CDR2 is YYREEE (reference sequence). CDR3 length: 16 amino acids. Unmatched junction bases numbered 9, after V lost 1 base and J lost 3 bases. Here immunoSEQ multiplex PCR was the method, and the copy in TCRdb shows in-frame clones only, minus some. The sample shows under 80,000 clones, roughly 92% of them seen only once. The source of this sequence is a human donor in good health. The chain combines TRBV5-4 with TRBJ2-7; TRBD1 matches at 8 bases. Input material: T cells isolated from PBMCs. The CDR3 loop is CASSLSRTGYHYEQYF. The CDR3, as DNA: TGTGCCAGCAGCTTGTCCCGGACAGGGTATCACTACGAGCAGTACTTC.